This TCR beta chain was retrieved from a study of blood T cell repertoires in COVID-19 (dated by TCRdb to about 2020). Regarding the complete study: Samples from collaborators originated in the United States, Italy and Spain and spanned both the acute and convalescent phases of COVID-19. The prospective study material was composed of cDNA or gDNA derived from T cells, B-cell-depleted T cells, or PBMCs. The repertoires were released in a freely available public database intended as a resource for research on the immune response to SARS-CoV-2. The sample metadata nearly always contained a de-identified subject ID, COVID-19 status, age in years and sex. Samples were obtained from the ongoing ImmuneRACE study (first 160 participants) and from over 1,000 subjects provided by 6 global collaborators. Where available, HLA class I and class II types were obtained from metadata supplied by the sample provider rather than from assay-based typing. The dataset comprised deeply sampled blood TCRbeta repertoires from subjects exposed to, actively infected with, or recovered from COVID-19. The study at large found these results: Clinical and demographic metadata were provided uncurated, with the amount varying by source and participant.

Whole blood was collected in K2EDTA tubes by collaborating institutions according to the institutions' own protocols. Collaborator samples were shipped for TCRbeta analysis as frozen whole blood, isolated PBMCs, or DNA extracted from either sample type. To note about this clone: No antigen is known for it. Base qualities were left out, and no much larger clone turns up one base away.

The CDR3 goes from the cysteine to the phenylalanine over 13 residues. Just the 39-base CDR3 DNA is kept, in frame starting at base 1. Relative to germline, V is 0 bases shorter and J is 5 bases shorter, with 8 bases between their ends. From a lookup of the germline V gene, CDR1 and CDR2 are SGHRS and YFSETQ. TCRbeta CDR3 regions were amplified from genomic DNA by means of the immunoSEQ Assay, a bias-controlled multiplex PCR. Per the original workflow: Within the assay, amplification of reference gene primers was used to estimate how many nucleated cells each sample contained. To quantify the absolute abundance of each unique TCRbeta CDR3 rearrangement, sequence reads were collapsed and filtered. For each sample, productive Simpson clonality was calculated as the square root of Simpson's diversity index across productive rearrangements. The table comes from immuneACCESS by way of TCRdb, which keeps in-frame sequences with V and J called. Part of the clones is missing from these tables; in studies checked, under half for an unresolved V gene and the rest for unknown reasons. Clonal size and the V and J genes are those of that table, whereas D and trimming came from the DNA. This sample holds approximately 180,000 clones; approximately 90% were observed only once. The ten largest clones take up 5.5% to 7% of the sample.

The TCR comes from a man aged 35 to 55 with active or convalescent COVID-19. The sample was peripheral blood. The chain uses TRBV5-1 and TRBJ1-1, with the D gene call left open. CDR3 sequence: CASSLGGETEAFF. The base sequence is TGCGCCAGCAGCTTGGGCGGAGAAACTGAAGCTTTCTTT.